One and the same sample provided the 27 T cell receptor beta chains below, sequenced in a study of tumor and adjacent non-tumor tissue in lung cancer (dated by TCRdb to between 2017 and 2018). RNA was extracted from bulk unsorted tissue and checked for quality with a NanoDrop ND-1000 and an Agilent 2100. Libraries were made using multiplex PCR. This sample was sequenced with an Illumina HiSeq 2500. TCRbeta libraries were constructed through three rounds of nested PCR with primers (Table S4) according to protocols modified from ARM-PCR. Using fastp at Q25 and MiXCR, TCRdb reprocessed the public reads and kept productive beta chains. Rows with one shared CDR3 protein collapse into an entry with the most common genes and DNA. This sample lists tens of thousands of distinct CDR3 sequences; roughly three fifths were detected once. The top ten clones comprise roughly 21% of the sample. Sequencing input: lung tumor tissue. The receptors were sampled from a man aged 45-65 years with non-small cell lung cancer.

A remark on this clonotype: A much larger clone differs by one base, so this may be a read error. CDR3 amino acids: CASGNGNEQFF. The CDR3 nucleotides are TGTGCCTCAGGCAACGGCAATGAGCAGTTCTTC. The chain employs TRBV6-1 and TRBJ2-1; D gene ambiguous. Germline values: CDR1 MNHNS, CDR2 SASEGT. This CDR3 is 11 amino acids long. Trimming cost V 11 bases and J 6 bases, with 11 bases left between them.

Concerning this clonotype itself: The junction differs from germline at one of its ends, possibly a read error. The chain couples TRBV14 to TRBJ2-5; 7 bases line up with TRBD2. The CDR3 totals 14 residues. CDR1 is SGHDN, CDR2 FVKESK, per germline. CDR3 sequence: CPSSLNQAGETQYF. As DNA, the CDR3 is TGTCCCAGCAGCCTAAATCAAGCGGGGGAGACCCAGTACTTC.

Points on this clonotype: A much larger clone lies one base from this, so it may be a read error. The J gene is TRBJ1-5, the V gene TRBV4-2; no reliable D call. The CDR3 sequence is 16 residues long. Germline CDR1 is LGHNA and CDR2 is YNFKEQ. CDR3 DNA sequence: TGTCCCAGCAGCCAAGATGTGGGAACATTTCATCAGCCCCAGCATTTT. Encoded protein: CPSSQDVGTFHQPQHF.

This clonotype has ten or more counts. V and J are TRBV30 and TRBJ1-5, with a tentative D call TRBD1 (6 bases). Germline CDR1 reads GTSNPN; CDR2 reads SVGIG (reference sequence). Trimming left V 1 base short and J 6 bases short, with 10 bases between. The CDR3 consists of 13 residues. CDR3 region: CAWSATGTQPQHF. Written as DNA, the CDR3 is TGTGCCTGGAGTGCTACAGGGACTCAGCCCCAGCATTTT.

Note on this clonotype: This may be a read error: a much more frequent sequence differs by one nucleotide. The chain has TRBV5-5 and TRBJ1-1, with D possibly matching TRBD1 (6 bases). The length of the CDR3 is 15 residues. CDR1 and CDR2 from the germline V gene are SGHKS and YYEKEE (reference sequence). Trimming cost V 5 bases and J 7 bases, with 21 bases left between them. Written as DNA, the CDR3 is TGTGCCAGCAGGGATAAGCAGGGGCTCGGCATTGAAGCTTTCTTT. Its translation is CASRDKQGLGIEAFF.

Turning to this clonotype: A much bigger clone sits one base away, suggesting this may be a read error. The rearrangement links TRBV6-1 to TRBJ1-3; D call uncertain. This CDR3 is 15 amino acids long. V lost 10 bases to trimming and J lost 0 bases, with 16 bases between them. Per germline, CDR1 MNHNS and CDR2 SASEGT. Here the CDR3 DNA reads TGTGCCACCGGCCACCTGAAGAGCTCTGGAAACACCATATATTTT. As protein: CATGHLKSSGNTIYF.

The chain links TRBV12-3 or TRBV12-4 to TRBJ2-1, with 7 positions matching TRBD2. This CDR3 comprises 14 residues. Trimming removed 3 bases from V and 16 bases from J; junction bases left unmatched: 15. CDR3 sequence: CASSFGGGYNERFF. As DNA, the CDR3 is TGTGCCAGCAGTTTTGGGGGGGGGTACAATGAGCGCTTCTTC.

This clonotype appeared many times. This chain uses TRBV12-3 or TRBV12-4 with TRBJ2-3; D is unresolved. The CDR3 covers 13 residues. Between the trimmed V and J ends, which lost 7 bases and 1 base, there was a span of 9 bases. CDR3 loop: CASTLRGTDTQYF. The CDR3 DNA sequence: TGTGCCAGCACCCTTAGGGGCACAGATACGCAGTATTTT.

A single count supports this clonotype. CDR3 protein: CANRYSGTISPLHF. DNA of the CDR3: TGTGCCAACAGATACTCGGGGACTATTTCACCCCTCCACTTT. The chain is built from TRBV6-6 and TRBJ1-6, with D perhaps matching TRBD1 (5 bases). This CDR3 region has 14 residues. Germline V gene sequence: CDR1 MNHNY, CDR2 SVGAGI (reference sequence). V lost 10 bases and J 9 bases, leaving 19 bases between the germline ends.

The V call is TRBV5-5, the J call TRBJ1-5; D perhaps matches TRBD1 (5 bases). Germline-derived CDR1 and CDR2 are SGHKS and YYEKEE (reference sequence). Trimming stripped 4 bases from V and 7 bases from J, with 9 bases between. There are 12 residues in the CDR3. The CDR3 nucleotides are TGTGCCAGCAGCCCCGGGGACCAGCCCCAGCATTTT. Translation: CASSPGDQPQHF.

Comments on this clonotype: This could be a read error, since a much larger clone is one nucleotide away. The chain carries TRBV24-1 and TRBJ2-5; D is unresolved. Trimming took off 3 bases at V and 2 bases at J, with 12 bases between the two ends. The V gene's germline CDR1 is KGHDR and CDR2 SFDVKD. CDR3 size: 15 residues. CDR3 sequence reads: CATSDRSMGQETQYF. CDR3 bases: TGTGCCACCAGTGATCGTTCGATGGGACAAGAGACCCAGTACTTC.

This clonotype was found a few times. One base away lies a much larger clone, so this may be a sequencing read error. The rearrangement links TRBV10-3 to TRBJ2-7, with TRBD2 matching over 7 bases. Germline lookup yields CDR1 ENHRY and CDR2 SYGVKD. This CDR3 region has 15 residues. CDR3 protein: CAIGEGLAVSYEQYF. CDR3 sequence (DNA): TGTGCCATCGGTGAAGGGCTAGCGGTTTCCTACGAGCAGTACTTC.

On this clonotype: It is likely a read error, because the conserved phenylalanine at the end of the CDR3 is missing. The chain combines TRBV6-5 with TRBJ2-7; D might be TRBD1 (6 bases). CDR3 length: 16 amino acids. Per the germline V gene, CDR1 is MNHEY and CDR2 is SVGAGI. The V gene lost 6 bases and the J gene lost 10 bases, with 28 bases spanning the gap. CDR3 amino acids: CASSRQKQQGTGEQYL. CDR3 bases: TGTGCCAGCAGCAGACAAAAACAACAGGGAACGGGTGAACAGTACCTC.

By sample fraction, this clonotype is medium-sized. The chain couples TRBV12-3 or TRBV12-4 to TRBJ1-5, with 11 bases identical to TRBD1. CDR3 size: 15 residues. Losses at the gene ends were 5 bases for V and 3 bases for J; bases not matched to a gene: 3. The CDR3 coding sequence is TGTGCCAGCAGTGGACAGGGGGCAATCAATCAGCCCCAGCATTTT. It specifies CASSGQGAINQPQHF.

About this clonotype: A read error may account for a junction end that differs from germline. V and J are TRBV4-2 and TRBJ2-1; tentatively, D is TRBD1 (6 bases). The CDR3 extends over 16 amino acids. Germline CDR1 is LGHNA and CDR2 is YNFKEQ. The CDR3 DNA sequence: TGTGCCAGCAGTCAAGAGGGGGAGTCAAGGTACAATGATCAGTTCTTC. Translation: CASSQEGESRYNDQFF.

About this clonotype: A read error is likely, as this CDR3 ends without the conserved phenylalanine or tryptophan. V is TRBV29-1 and J is TRBJ1-1; the D gene is possibly TRBD1 (6 bases). V dropped 6 bases and J dropped 4 bases, with 18 bases sitting between them. Germline CDR1 and CDR2: SQVTM and ANQGSEA. The CDR3 has 14 amino acids. Here the CDR3 DNA reads TGCAGCGTCATGGCCCCAGGGGACGCCACTGAAGCTTTCCTT. Translated: CSVMAPGDATEAFL.

A word on this clonotype: One junction end does not reproduce the germline sequence, and a read error may be involved. V gene TRBV5-5 combines with J gene TRBJ2-3; 7 bases fit TRBD1. The CDR3 covers 16 residues. CDR1 is SGHKS, CDR2 YYEKEE, per germline (reference sequence). The CDR3 protein is CARSPLLTGITGTQYF. The CDR3 DNA reads as TGTGCCAGAAGCCCGTTGTTGACAGGGATCACAGGTACGCAGTATTTT.

This clonotype has a handful of counts. This chain uses TRBV5-1 with TRBJ2-1; TRBD2 matches at 8 bases. Germline trimming cut 4 bases from V and 2 bases from J; bases unmatched to any gene: 2. The germline V gene encodes CDR1 SGHRS and CDR2 YFSETQ. The CDR3 loop spans 14 amino acids. The CDR3 region is CASSPGGAYNEQFF. The DNA of the CDR3 is TGCGCCAGCAGCCCGGGGGGGGCCTACAATGAGCAGTTCTTC.

Concerning this clonotype: A junction boundary mismatches the germline segment, possibly from a read error. The chain uses TRBV4-2 and TRBJ2-1; tentatively, D is TRBD2 (7 bases). The germline V gene encodes CDR1 LGHNA and CDR2 YNFKEQ. This CDR3 contains 16 residues. The CDR3 sequence: CASSQEGGSGYNERFF. The CDR3 DNA follows: TGTGCCAGTAGCCAAGAGGGGGGGTCAGGCTACAATGAGCGGTTCTTC.

Turning to this clonotype: A much larger clonotype is one base distant, so this may be a read error. The rearrangement uses TRBV6-2 or TRBV6-3 and TRBJ2-7; D unclear. This CDR3 spans 15 amino acids. In germline, CDR1 is MNHEY, CDR2 SVGEGT. CDR3 bases: TGTGCCTGCAGAAACACCAGGCAATCTCACTACGAGCAGTACTTC. Its translation is CACRNTRQSHYEQYF.

In regard to this clonotype: A read error may produce the germline difference seen at one junction end. V and J are TRBV5-1 and TRBJ2-3; 11 nucleotides match TRBD2. Germline V gene lookup returns CDR1 SGHRS and CDR2 YFSETQ. The CDR3 has 16 residues. For the CDR3, the DNA is TGCGCCAGCAGCCAGGGACTAGCGGCATCCACAGTTACGCAGTATTTT. Translating gives CASSQGLAASTVTQYF.

About this clonotype: A much larger clone lies a single base off, so this may be a read error. The chain recombines TRBV29-1 with TRBJ1-1, with D possibly matching TRBD1 (5 bases). The germline V gene has CDR1 SQVTM and CDR2 ANQGSEA. The CDR3 is 13 amino acids. The V end lost 4 bases, the J end lost 12 bases, and 21 bases lay between the germline ends. Here the CDR3 reads CSVASGGGKGTFF. CDR3 DNA sequence: TGCAGCGTTGCTAGCGGGGGGGGTAAGGGCACTTTCTTT.

Many counts were recorded for this clonotype. The rearrangement links TRBV11-2 to TRBJ1-1; 8 positions agree with TRBD1. Losses at the gene ends were 6 bases for V and 10 bases for J; bases not matched to a gene: 13. The CDR3 is 14 residues long. Germline V gene data show CDR1 as SGHAT and CDR2 as FQNNGV. CDR3 residues: CASRTLGQGGGAFF. In DNA form, the CDR3 reads TGTGCCAGCAGGACCCTAGGACAGGGCGGTGGAGCTTTCTTT.

This clonotype was detected a few times. The junction departs from the called germline gene at one end, perhaps through a read error. This chain connects TRBV20-1 to TRBJ2-5, with 11 nucleotides matching TRBD1. This CDR3 is built from 11 residues. Germline-derived CDR1 and CDR2 are DFQATT and SNEGSKA (reference sequence). This chain's CDR3 is CSAPGQGARNF. The CDR3 DNA is TGCAGTGCCCCCGGACAGGGGGCTCGCAACTTC.

This clonotype was counted only a few times. A much bigger clone sits one base away, suggesting this may be a read error. The CDR3 nucleotides read TGTGTCAGCAGCTTAGGCCCCCTCCACTTT. Translation: CVSSLGPLHF. The chain employs TRBV7-9 and TRBJ1-6; D unclear. CDR3 length: 10 residues. Germline CDR1 and CDR2: SEHNR and FQNEAQ (reference sequence).

Only one count was recorded for this clonotype. A much more abundant neighbour one base away suggests this may be a read error. The missing conserved phenylalanine or tryptophan at the end of this CDR3 makes a read error likely. The gene calls are TRBV4-2 and TRBJ1-5; no clear D. This CDR3 comprises 13 residues. Germline values: CDR1 LGHNA, CDR2 YNFKEQ. V was cut by 0 bases and J by 5 bases, with 5 bases left in between. The CDR3 reads CASSQDSDQPQHC. The CDR3, as DNA: TGTGCCAGCAGCCAAGATTCAGATCAGCCCCAGCATTGT.

V gene TRBV28 combines with J gene TRBJ2-3; 11 bases agree with TRBD2. The junction had 8 bases not matched to a gene; V was cut back by 8 bases and J by 7 bases. This CDR3 region has 14 residues. Germline CDR1 and CDR2: MDHEN and SYDVKM. CDR3 loop: CASFTSGGTYTQYF. The CDR3 region has the DNA TGTGCCAGCTTTACTAGCGGGGGTACATATACGCAGTATTTT.